The T cell receptor beta chain under discussion was sequenced for a study of blood T cells in healthy people across ages. Study-wide findings and caveats: Comparison with aged donors showed that long-lived donors had more naive CD4+ cells and higher diversity.

Trimming stripped 3 bases from V and 4 bases from J, with 15 bases between. Germline-derived CDR1 and CDR2 are SQVTM and ANQGSEA. The CDR3 extends over 15 amino acids. As regards this clonotype: Its antigen is currently unknown.

Whenever a sample was processed, at least 6 million PBMCs were isolated. A J-beta primer mix and a sample-barcoded 5' primer were used in a second PCR of about 7 to 12 cycles. TCRdb reanalysed the 5' RACE reads using MiXCR and keeps one entry per CDR3 protein. In the table there are some 760,000 distinct CDR3 sequences, more than 20% of which are singletons. The sample also formed part of further work on T cells of mothers and their children. That work states: Inherited differences only slightly affect thymic shaping of TCR recombination output. There was no detection of any persistent microchimeric T cell clones.

The sample comprised blood. The chain uses TRBV29-1 and TRBJ2-2; D unclear. This sequence originates from a boy aged 5-17 years in good health. In DNA, the CDR3 is TGCAGCGTTGATTTCGGCAAAACCCCCACCGGGGAGCTGTTTTTT. Its protein is CSVDFGKTPTGELFF.